This T cell receptor (beta chain) was observed in a study of T cell changes during pregnancy in multiple sclerosis. The CDR3 is 15 residues long. Trimming pared 5 bases from V and 0 bases from J, leaving 14 bases between. The germline CDR1 and CDR2 sequences are LNHDA and SQIVND (reference sequence). The repertoire was sequenced with immunoSEQ multiplex PCR; TCRdb's copy has only in-frame clones and lacks some. The sample consists of around 80,000 clones, around 92% of them appearing once. The source material was peripheral blood, sampled before pregnancy. The rearrangement joins TRBV19 to TRBJ2-7; tentatively, D is TRBD1 (6 bases). This receptor was taken from a female donor with multiple sclerosis, enrolled in a pregnancy study. The CDR3 DNA reads TGTGCCAGTAGTGGCCGGGACACTCCCTCCTACGAGCAGTACTTC. Translated: CASSGRDTPSYEQYF.